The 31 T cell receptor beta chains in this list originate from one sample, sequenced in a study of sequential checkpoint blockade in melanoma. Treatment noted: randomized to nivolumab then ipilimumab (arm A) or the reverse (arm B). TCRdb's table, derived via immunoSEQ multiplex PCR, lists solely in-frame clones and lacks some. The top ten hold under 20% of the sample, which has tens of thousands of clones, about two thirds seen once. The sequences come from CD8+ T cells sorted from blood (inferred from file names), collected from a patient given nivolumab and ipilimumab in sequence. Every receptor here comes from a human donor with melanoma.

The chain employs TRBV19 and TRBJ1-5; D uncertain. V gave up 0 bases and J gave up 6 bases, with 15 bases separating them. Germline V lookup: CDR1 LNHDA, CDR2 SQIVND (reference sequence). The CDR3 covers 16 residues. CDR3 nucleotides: TGTGCCAGTAGTATAGATAAGCGACGACTCCCTCAGCCCCAGCATTTT. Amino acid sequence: CASSIDKRRLPQPQHF.

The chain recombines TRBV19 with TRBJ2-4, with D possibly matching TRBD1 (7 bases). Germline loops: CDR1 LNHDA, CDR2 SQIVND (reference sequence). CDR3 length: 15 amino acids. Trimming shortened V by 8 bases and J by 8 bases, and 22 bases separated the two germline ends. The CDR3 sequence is CASGPSQGGSDIQYF. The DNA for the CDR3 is TGTGCCAGTGGCCCGAGTCAGGGGGGTAGTGACATTCAGTACTTC.

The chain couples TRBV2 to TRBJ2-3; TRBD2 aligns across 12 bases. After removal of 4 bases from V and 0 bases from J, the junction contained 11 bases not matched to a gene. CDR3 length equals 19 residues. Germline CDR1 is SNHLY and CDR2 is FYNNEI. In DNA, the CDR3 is TGTGCCAGCAGTGGCATTACTAGCGGGGGGACAACTAGCACAGATACGCAGTATTTT. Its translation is CASSGITSGGTTSTDTQYF.

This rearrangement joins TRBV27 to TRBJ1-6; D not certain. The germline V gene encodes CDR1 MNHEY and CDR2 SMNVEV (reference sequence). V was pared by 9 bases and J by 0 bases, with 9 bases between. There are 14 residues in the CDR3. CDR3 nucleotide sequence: TGTGCCAGTAGCGAATACTCCTATAATTCACCCCTCCACTTT. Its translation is CASSEYSYNSPLHF.

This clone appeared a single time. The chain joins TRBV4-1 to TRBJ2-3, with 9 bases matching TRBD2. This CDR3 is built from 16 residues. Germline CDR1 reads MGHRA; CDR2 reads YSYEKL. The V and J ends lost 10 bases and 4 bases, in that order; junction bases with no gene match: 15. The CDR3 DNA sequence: TGCGCCACCCGACGAACGAGCGGGGGGATCTCAGATACGCAGTATTTT. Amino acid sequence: CATRRTSGGISDTQYF.

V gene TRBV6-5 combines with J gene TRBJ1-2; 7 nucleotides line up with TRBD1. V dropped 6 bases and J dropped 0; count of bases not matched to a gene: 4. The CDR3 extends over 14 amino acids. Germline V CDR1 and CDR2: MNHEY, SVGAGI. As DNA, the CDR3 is TGTGCCAGCAGGGGGACAGCAACTAACTATGGCTACACCTTC. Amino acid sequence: CASRGTATNYGYTF.

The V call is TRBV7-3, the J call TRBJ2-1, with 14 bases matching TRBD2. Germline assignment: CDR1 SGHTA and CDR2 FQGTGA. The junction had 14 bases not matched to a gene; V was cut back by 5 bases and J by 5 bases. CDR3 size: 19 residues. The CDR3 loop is CASSPQGLAGGRSHNEQFF. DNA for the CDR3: TGTGCCAGCAGCCCCCAAGGACTAGCGGGGGGCCGATCCCACAATGAGCAGTTCTTC.

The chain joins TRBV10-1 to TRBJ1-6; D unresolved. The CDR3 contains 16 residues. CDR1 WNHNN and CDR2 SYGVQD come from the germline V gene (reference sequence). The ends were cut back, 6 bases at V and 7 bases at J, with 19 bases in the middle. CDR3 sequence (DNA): TGCGCCAGCAGAGGGATCCTTCGGGAGCAGAATTCACCCCTCCACTTT. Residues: CASRGILREQNSPLHF.

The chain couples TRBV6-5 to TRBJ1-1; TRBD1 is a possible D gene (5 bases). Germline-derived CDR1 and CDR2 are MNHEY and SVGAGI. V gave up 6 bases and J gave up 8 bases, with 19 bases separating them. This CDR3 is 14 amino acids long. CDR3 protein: CASRATGGVREAFF. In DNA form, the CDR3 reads TGTGCCAGCAGGGCGACGGGGGGGGTGCGGGAAGCTTTCTTT.

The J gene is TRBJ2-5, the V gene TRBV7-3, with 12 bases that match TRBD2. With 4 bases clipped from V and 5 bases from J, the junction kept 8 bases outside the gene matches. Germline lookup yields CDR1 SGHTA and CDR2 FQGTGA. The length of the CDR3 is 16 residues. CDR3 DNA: TGTGCCAGCAGCTCCCGACTAGCGGGGGTGAGGGAGACCCAGTACTTC. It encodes CASSSRLAGVRETQYF. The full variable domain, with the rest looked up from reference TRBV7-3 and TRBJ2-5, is GAGVSQTPSNKVTEKGKYVELRCDPISGHTALYWYRQSLGQGPEFLIYFQGTGAADDSGLPNDRFFAVRPEGSVSTLKIQRTERGDSAVYLCASSSRLAGVRETQYFGPGTRLLVL.

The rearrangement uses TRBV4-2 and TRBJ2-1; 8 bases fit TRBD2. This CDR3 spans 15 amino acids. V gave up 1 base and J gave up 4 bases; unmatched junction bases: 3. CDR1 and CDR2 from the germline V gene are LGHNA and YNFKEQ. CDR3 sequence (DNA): TGTGCCAGCAGCCAAGGAAGCGGGGGTTACAATGAGCAGTTCTTC. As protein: CASSQGSGGYNEQFF.

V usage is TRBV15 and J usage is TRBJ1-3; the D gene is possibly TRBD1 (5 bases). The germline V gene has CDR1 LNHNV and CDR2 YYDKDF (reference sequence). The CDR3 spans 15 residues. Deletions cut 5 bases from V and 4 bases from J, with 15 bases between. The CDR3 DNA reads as TGTGCCACCAGCTGGGGTACAGGAGCAGGAAACACCATATATTTT. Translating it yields CATSWGTGAGNTIYF. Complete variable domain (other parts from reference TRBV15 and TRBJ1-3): DAMVIQNPRYQVTQFGKPVTLSCSQTLNHNVMYWYQQKSSQAPKLLFHYYDKDFNNEADTPDNFQSRRPNTSFCFLDIRSPGLGDTAMYLCATSWGTGAGNTIYFGEGSWLTVV.

The CDR3 DNA sequence: TGTGCCAGCAGCTTAGACCGACCCAGGACAGGGAGCGAAGAAAAACTGTTTTTT. This encodes CASSLDRPRTGSEEKLFF. The rearrangement links TRBV11-2 to TRBJ1-4; 8 positions match TRBD1. Germline V CDR1 and CDR2: SGHAT, FQNNGV. Trimming cost V 0 bases and J 8 bases; bases outside gene matches: 14. The CDR3 sequence is 18 residues long.

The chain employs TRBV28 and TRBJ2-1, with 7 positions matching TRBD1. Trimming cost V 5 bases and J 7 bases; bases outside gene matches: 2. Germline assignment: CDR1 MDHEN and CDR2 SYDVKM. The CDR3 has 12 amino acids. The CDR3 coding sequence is TGTGCCAGCAGTGAACAGGGGAATGAGCAGTTCTTC. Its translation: CASSEQGNEQFF.

CDR3 sequence (DNA): TGTGCCAGCAGCTTGGTTGCTCCGGCCAGCGAGGGCTACACCTTC. Its translation is CASSLVAPASEGYTF. The rearrangement joins TRBV5-6 to TRBJ1-2; D uncertain. Germline CDR1 is SGHDT and CDR2 is YYEEEE. Trimming removed 0 bases at V and 8 bases at J, with 17 bases between. This CDR3 has 15 amino acids.

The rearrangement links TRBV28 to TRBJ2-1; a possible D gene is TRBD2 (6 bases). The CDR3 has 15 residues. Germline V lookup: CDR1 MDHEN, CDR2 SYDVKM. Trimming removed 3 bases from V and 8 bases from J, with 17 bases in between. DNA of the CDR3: TGTGCCAGCAGTTTCCGTATGGAGGGAACTGATGAGCAGTTCTTC. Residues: CASSFRMEGTDEQFF.

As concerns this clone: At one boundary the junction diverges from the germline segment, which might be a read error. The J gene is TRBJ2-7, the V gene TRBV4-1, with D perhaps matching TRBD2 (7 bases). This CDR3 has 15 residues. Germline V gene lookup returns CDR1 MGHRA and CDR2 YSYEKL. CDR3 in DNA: TGTGCCAGCAGCCCCCCAAGGGGGGGGCAACACGAGCAGTACTTC. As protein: CASSPPRGGQHEQYF.

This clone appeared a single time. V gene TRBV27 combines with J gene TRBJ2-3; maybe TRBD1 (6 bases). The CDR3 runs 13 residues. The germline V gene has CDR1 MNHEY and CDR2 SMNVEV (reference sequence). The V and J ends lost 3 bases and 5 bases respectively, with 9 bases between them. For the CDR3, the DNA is TGTGCCAGCAGTTTCTCCAGGGGAGATACGCAGTATTTT. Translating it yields CASSFSRGDTQYF.

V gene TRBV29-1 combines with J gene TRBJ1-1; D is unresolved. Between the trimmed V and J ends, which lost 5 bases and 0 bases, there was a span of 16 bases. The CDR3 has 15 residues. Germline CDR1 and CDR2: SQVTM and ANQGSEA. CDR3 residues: CSVPPFQVMNTEAFF. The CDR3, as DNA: TGCAGCGTTCCCCCCTTCCAGGTCATGAACACTGAAGCTTTCTTT.

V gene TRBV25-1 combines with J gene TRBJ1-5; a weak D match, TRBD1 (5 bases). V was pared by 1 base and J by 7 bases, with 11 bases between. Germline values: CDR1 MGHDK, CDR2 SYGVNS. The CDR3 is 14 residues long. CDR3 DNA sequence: TGTGCCAGCAGTGAATTAGGGGCAGGACAGCCCCAGCATTTT. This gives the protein CASSELGAGQPQHF.

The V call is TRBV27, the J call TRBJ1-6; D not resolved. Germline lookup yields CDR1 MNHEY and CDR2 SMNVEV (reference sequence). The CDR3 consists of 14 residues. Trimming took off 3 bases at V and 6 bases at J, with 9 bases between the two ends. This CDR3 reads CASSFGQPNSPLHF. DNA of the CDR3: TGTGCCAGCAGTTTTGGGCAACCTAATTCACCCCTCCACTTT.

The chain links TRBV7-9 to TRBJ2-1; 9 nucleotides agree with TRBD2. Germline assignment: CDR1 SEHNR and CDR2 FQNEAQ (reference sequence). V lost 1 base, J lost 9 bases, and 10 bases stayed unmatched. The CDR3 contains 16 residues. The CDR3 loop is CASSLVLAGPFSEQFF. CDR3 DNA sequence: TGTGCCAGCAGCTTAGTCCTAGCGGGGCCTTTCAGTGAGCAGTTCTTC.

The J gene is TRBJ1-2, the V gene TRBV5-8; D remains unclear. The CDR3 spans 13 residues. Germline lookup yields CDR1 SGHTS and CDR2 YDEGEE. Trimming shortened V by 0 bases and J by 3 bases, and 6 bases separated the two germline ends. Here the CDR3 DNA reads TGTGCCAGCAGCTTGGCCGGGGACTATGGCTACACCTTC. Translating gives CASSLAGDYGYTF.

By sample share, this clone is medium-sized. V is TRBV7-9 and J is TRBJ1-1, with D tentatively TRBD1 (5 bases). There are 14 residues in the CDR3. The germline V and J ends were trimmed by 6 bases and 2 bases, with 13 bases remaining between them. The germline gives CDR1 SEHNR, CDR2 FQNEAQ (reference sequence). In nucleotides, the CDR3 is TGTGCCAGCAGGGGCAGGGTCGGTAACACTGAAGCTTTCTTT. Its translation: CASRGRVGNTEAFF. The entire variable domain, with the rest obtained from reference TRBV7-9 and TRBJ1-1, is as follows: DTGVSQNPRHKITKRGQNVTFRCDPISEHNRLYWYRQTLGQGPEFLTYFQNEAQLEKSRLLSDRFSAERPKGSFSTLEIQRTEQGDSAMYLCASRGRVGNTEAFFGQGTRLTVV.

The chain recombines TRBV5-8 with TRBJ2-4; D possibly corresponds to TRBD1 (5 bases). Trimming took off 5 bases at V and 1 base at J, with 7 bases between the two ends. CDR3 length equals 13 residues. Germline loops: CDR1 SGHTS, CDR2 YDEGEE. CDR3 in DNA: TGTGCCAGCAGTACAGGCGCCAAAAACATTCAGTACTTC. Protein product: CASSTGAKNIQYF.

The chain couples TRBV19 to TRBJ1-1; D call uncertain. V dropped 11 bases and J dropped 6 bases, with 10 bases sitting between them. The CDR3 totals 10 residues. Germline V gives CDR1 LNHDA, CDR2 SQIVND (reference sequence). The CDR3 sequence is CAPRPPEAFF. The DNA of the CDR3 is TGTGCCCCCAGGCCACCTGAAGCTTTCTTT.

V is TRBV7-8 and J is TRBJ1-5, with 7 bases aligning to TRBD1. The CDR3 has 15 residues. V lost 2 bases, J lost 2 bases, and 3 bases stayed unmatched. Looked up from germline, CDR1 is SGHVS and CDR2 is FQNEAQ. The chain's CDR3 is CASSLFGQGNQPQHF. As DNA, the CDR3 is TGTGCCAGCAGCTTATTCGGACAGGGCAATCAGCCCCAGCATTTT.

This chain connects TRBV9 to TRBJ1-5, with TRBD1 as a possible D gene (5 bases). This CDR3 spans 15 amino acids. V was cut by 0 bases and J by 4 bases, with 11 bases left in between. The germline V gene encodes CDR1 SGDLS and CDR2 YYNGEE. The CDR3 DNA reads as TGTGCCAGCAGCGTAGGGCAGGGTATGAATCAGCCCCAGCATTTT. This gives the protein CASSVGQGMNQPQHF.

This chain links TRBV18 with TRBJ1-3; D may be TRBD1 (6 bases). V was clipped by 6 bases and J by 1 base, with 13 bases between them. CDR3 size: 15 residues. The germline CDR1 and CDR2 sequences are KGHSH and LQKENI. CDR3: CASSTGGASGNTIYF. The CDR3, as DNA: TGTGCCAGCTCTACGGGGGGCGCGTCTGGAAACACCATATATTTT. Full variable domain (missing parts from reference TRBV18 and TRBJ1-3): NAGVMQNPRHLVRRRGQEARLRCSPMKGHSHVYWYRQLPEEGLKFMVYLQKENIIDESGMPKERFSAEFPKEGPSILRIQQVVRGDSAAYFCASSTGGASGNTIYFGEGSWLTVV.

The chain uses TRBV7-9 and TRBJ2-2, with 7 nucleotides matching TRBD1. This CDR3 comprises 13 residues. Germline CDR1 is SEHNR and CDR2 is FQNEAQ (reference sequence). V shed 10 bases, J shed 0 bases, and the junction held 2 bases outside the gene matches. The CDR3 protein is CATTGANTGELFF. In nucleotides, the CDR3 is TGTGCCACCACAGGGGCGAACACCGGGGAGCTGTTTTTT.

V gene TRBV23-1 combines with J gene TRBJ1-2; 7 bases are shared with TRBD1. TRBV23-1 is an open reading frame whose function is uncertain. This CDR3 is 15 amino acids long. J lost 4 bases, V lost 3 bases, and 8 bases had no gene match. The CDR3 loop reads CASSQSNRGSYGYTF. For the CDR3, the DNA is TGCGCCAGCAGTCAGTCTAACAGGGGCAGCTATGGCTACACCTTC.